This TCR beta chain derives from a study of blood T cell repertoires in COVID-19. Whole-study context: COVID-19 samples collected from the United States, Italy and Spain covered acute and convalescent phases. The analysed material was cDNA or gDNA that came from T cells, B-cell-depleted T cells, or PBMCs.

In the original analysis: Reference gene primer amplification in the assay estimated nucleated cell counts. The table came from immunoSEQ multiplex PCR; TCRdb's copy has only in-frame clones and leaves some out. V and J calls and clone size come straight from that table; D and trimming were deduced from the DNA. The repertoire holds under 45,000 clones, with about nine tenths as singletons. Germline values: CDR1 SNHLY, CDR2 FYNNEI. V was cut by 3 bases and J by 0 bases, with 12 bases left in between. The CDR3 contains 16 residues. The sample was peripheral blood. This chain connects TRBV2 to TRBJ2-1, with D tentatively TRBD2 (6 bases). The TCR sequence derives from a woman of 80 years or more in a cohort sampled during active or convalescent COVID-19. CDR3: CASSEDYPSSYNEQFF. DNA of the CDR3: TGTGCCAGCAGTGAGGACTACCCAAGCTCCTACAATGAGCAGTTCTTC.